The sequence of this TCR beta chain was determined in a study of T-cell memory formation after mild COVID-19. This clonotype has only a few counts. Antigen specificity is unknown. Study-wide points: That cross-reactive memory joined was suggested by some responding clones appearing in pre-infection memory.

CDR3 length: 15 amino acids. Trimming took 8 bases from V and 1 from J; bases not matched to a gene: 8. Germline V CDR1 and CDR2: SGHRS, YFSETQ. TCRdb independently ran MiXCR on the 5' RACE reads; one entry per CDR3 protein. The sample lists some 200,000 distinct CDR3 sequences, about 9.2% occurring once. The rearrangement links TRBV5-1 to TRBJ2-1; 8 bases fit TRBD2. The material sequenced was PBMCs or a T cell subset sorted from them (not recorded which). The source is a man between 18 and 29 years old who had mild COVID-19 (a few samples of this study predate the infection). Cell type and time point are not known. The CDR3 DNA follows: TGCGCCAGTGATAGCGGGGACCATTCCTACAATGAGCAGTTCTTC. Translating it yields CASDSGDHSYNEQFF.